Sequencing of this TCR beta chain was carried out in a study of cytotoxic CD8 clonotypes in ibrutinib-treated CLL (dated by TCRdb to about 2021). For the wider study: The cohort included about 15 treatment-naive and around 10 relapsed/refractory patients; some 18 were IGHV unmutated. Responses were partial in some 24 patients and complete in 2; after median around 68 months follow-up, about 14 stayed in remission and approximately 12 progressed. The response samples were drawn at a median of roughly eleven months into treatment, with a range of roughly 6 to 40 months. An average of 255,043 productive templates and 80,000 to 95,000 productive rearrangements was obtained per sample. Longitudinal samples were available for about 30% of the 86 trial participants. Cryopreserved peripheral blood mononuclear cells were obtained before treatment, at response, and at either sustained remission or disease progression. Every remission and progressive disease sample was obtained while ibrutinib was still being received by the patients. Paper-wide results and their limitations: At ibrutinib response clonality went up, during sustained remission it held steady, and at progression it dropped back toward baseline. Public clonotypes were rare and either shrank or stayed stable during treatment, and the rise in clonality at ibrutinib response reflected expansion of private clonotypes. Sampling times were not matched between sustained-remission and progressing patients, and lymph node repertoires were not studied. At baseline, clonality was higher than in age-matched healthy donors and showed a strong correlation with circulating CD8+ T-cell counts.

Points on this clone: Its antigen is currently not known. Per-base qualities were not stored, and no clone one base away is much larger.

The CDR3 covers 11 residues, taking in both the cysteine and the phenylalanine. The retained sequence is limited to the CDR3, 33 bases, with the frame set at the first base. Reading the germline V gene gives CDR1 ENHRY and CDR2 SYGVKD. On a MiSeq, deep resolution sequencing aimed for a depth between 1 in 1 million and 1 in 200,000 T cells, with each clonotype covered about 9.9x on average. The immunoSEQ hsTCRB Kit was used to generate TCR beta libraries. The published analysis was carried out like this. The data were analyzed with ImmunoSEQ Analyzer and ImmunoSEQ Data Assistant, and V, D and J gene assignments followed IMGT definitions. Clonality, which ranges from 0 to 1, was calculated as one minus the normalized Shannon entropy of productive rearrangement frequencies. Public clonotype analysis was restricted to overrepresented clonotypes comprising at least 0.05% of each patient's repertoire. Repertoires from thirteen age-matched healthy donors in immuneACCESS were used as clonality controls. The table comes from immuneACCESS by way of TCRdb, which keeps in-frame sequences with V and J called. Part of the clones is missing from these tables; in studies checked, under half for an unresolved V gene and the rest for unknown reasons. V, J and clone size were drawn from that table, and D and trimming were deduced from the DNA. Recorded for this sample are about 160,000 clones; more than 80% of them occurred a single time. The ten largest clones capture about 4.3% of the sample.

Reading the label with the study, this specimen's time point is: approximately 25 months on ibrutinib. For TCR beta library preparation, roughly 1.8 micrograms of genomic DNA was extracted from cryopreserved PBMCs. Longitudinal blood samples from CLL patients on ibrutinib monotherapy underwent high-throughput TCR beta sequencing. The patients took part in an open-label, single-center phase 2 trial of ibrutinib monotherapy. This TCR was sampled from a human donor with chronic lymphocytic leukemia. Sequencing was performed on PBMCs, taken after 24 months of ibrutinib treatment. In this chain, TRBV10-3 is recombined with TRBJ1-2, and 7 junction bases match TRBD1. Here is the DNA: TGTGGGGCAGGGGGAAGCTATGGCTACACCTTC. It specifies CGAGGSYGYTF.